This T cell receptor (beta chain) was identified in a study of Ad26.COV2.S vaccination and SARS-CoV-2 variants. CDR3 length: 17 residues. Per the germline V gene, CDR1 is SGHVS and CDR2 is FNYEAQ. Trimming took 5 bases from V and 4 from J; bases not matched to a gene: 10. Measured with immunoSEQ multiplex PCR; TCRdb has only the in-frame clones, and not every one. The table lists about 470,000 clones, around 90% of them singletons. This sample's treatment: some 19 received Ad26.COV2.S at low or high dose, single or two shots; several received placebo; per-sample allocation not given. Samples analyzed were those drawn on day 63 after the first vaccine or placebo injection.

The chain uses TRBV7-6 and TRBJ2-2; TRBD1 matches at 10 bases. Sequencing was performed on peripheral blood, taken in a trial of Ad26.COV2.S vaccine versus placebo. The source is a person between 18 and 60 years old who received the Ad26.COV2.S COVID-19 vaccine or a placebo. The CDR3 spells CASSARDRGRSTGELFF. In DNA form, the CDR3 reads TGTGCCAGCAGCGCCCGAGACAGGGGGCGCAGCACCGGGGAGCTGTTTTTT.